These 26 T cell receptor beta chains share one sample of origin, sequenced in a study of blood T cells in healthy people across ages (dated by TCRdb to the mid-2010s). The method behind the library was 5' RACE. Data came from an Illumina HiSeq 2500. A second PCR of roughly 6 to 11 cycles was run with a J-beta primer mix and a sample-barcoded 5' primer. Clones were called with MiXCR by TCRdb after fastp trimmed the public reads at Q25, and only in-frame beta chains were retained. CDR3 protein sequences are deduplicated, and each keeps its most common genes and DNA. The sample contains over 1.5 million distinct CDR3 sequences, around half of them found a single time. Approximately 2% of the sample lies in the top ten. The sequenced sample was blood. These receptors were taken from a woman between 35 and 50 years old in good health.

This clonotype was counted a single time. The chain combines TRBV5-6 with TRBJ2-3, with 10 bases matching TRBD2. CDR1 SGHDT and CDR2 YYEEEE come from the germline V gene. The CDR3 has 17 residues. V gave up 0 bases and J gave up 6 bases; unmatched junction bases: 10. CDR3 sequence: CASSLESGGVGADTQYF. The CDR3 nucleotides are TGTGCCAGCAGCTTGGAAAGCGGGGGGGTCGGGGCGGATACGCAGTATTTT.

The J gene is TRBJ1-2, the V gene TRBV29-1; 10 nucleotides line up with TRBD1. Germline lookup yields CDR1 SQVTM and CDR2 ANQGSEA. The CDR3 length is 16 residues. Trimming removed 5 bases from V and 1 base from J; junction bases left unmatched: 10. Written as DNA, the CDR3 is TGCAGCGTTAAGCCGGGACAGGGGACAGTTAACTATGGCTACACCTTC. Amino acid sequence: CSVKPGQGTVNYGYTF.

The V and J genes are TRBV20-1 and TRBJ1-2, with D unclear. Germline V CDR1 and CDR2: DFQATT, SNEGSKA (reference sequence). Trimming removed 3 bases from V and 4 bases from J, with 18 bases in between. The CDR3 has 15 residues. This chain's CDR3 is CSARRGQNLFYGYTF. CDR3 DNA: TGCAGTGCTAGGAGAGGGCAGAACCTCTTCTATGGCTACACCTTC.

This clonotype has just a few counts. V and J are TRBV15 and TRBJ2-4, with D maybe TRBD1 (6 bases). The V and J ends lost 3 bases and 8 bases respectively, with 14 bases between them. In germline, CDR1 is LNHNV, CDR2 YYDKDF (reference sequence). This CDR3 has 14 residues. CDR3 in amino acids: CATSSHREWDIQYF. The DNA for the CDR3 is TGTGCCACCAGCAGCCACAGGGAATGGGACATTCAGTACTTC.

The chain employs TRBV28 and TRBJ2-5, with TRBD1 matching 7 bases. Trimming removed 4 bases from V and 11 bases from J; junction bases left unmatched: 7. The length of the CDR3 is 12 residues. Germline V gene sequence: CDR1 MDHEN, CDR2 SYDVKM. The CDR3 loop reads CASSYRDRTQYF. The CDR3 DNA sequence: TGTGCCAGCAGTTACCGGGACAGAACTCAGTACTTC.

This clonotype turned up a few times. This chain joins TRBV7-2 and TRBJ2-3; D gene ambiguous. CDR3 length equals 15 residues. Trimming removed 2 bases from V and 2 bases from J, with 11 bases in between. Per the germline V gene, CDR1 is SGHTA and CDR2 is FQGNSA. As DNA, the CDR3 is TGTGCCAGCAGCTTACTGGCCGGGTTCACAGATACGCAGTATTTT. Amino acids: CASSLLAGFTDTQYF.

The genes are TRBV5-1 and TRBJ1-2; TRBD1 matches at 8 bases. Trimming removed 4 bases from V and 5 bases from J; junction bases left unmatched: 7. Germline V lookup: CDR1 SGHRS, CDR2 YFSETQ. CDR3 length: 14 residues. The CDR3, as DNA: TGCGCCAGCAGCACCGGCCGGACAGGGTATGGCTACACCTTC. It translates to CASSTGRTGYGYTF.

This clonotype appeared once. The chain carries TRBV27 and TRBJ2-2; D gene ambiguous. CDR3 size: 13 residues. Germline V gives CDR1 MNHEY, CDR2 SMNVEV (reference sequence). Trimming shortened V by 5 bases and J by 7 bases, and 11 bases separated the two germline ends. CDR3 sequence reads: CASSPVYGGELFF. The CDR3 nucleotides read TGTGCCAGCAGTCCCGTGTACGGCGGGGAGCTGTTTTTT.

This clonotype is a singleton in its sample. The chain combines TRBV4-1 with TRBJ1-1; unclear D gene. Germline loops: CDR1 MGHRA, CDR2 YSYEKL. V lost 0 bases and J lost 8, with 10 bases in between. The CDR3 covers 13 residues. The DNA for the CDR3 is TGCGCCAGCAGCCAAGAAGGAACAGTAGAAGCTTTCTTT. This encodes CASSQEGTVEAFF.

This clonotype occurred a few times. CDR3 bases: TGTGCCAGCAGTTATCCCCTCCTAGCGGGGGGGGCGTCGGATGAGCAGTTCTTC. This encodes CASSYPLLAGGASDEQFF. The chain is built from TRBV6-2 or TRBV6-3 and TRBJ2-1; 12 bases are shared with TRBD2. CDR3 length equals 18 residues. Germline V gene data show CDR1 as MNHEY and CDR2 as SVGEGT. Germline trimming cut 3 bases from V and 8 bases from J; bases unmatched to any gene: 14.

V usage is TRBV25-1 and J usage is TRBJ2-4; a possible D gene is TRBD2 (6 bases). V was shortened by 1 base and J by 2 bases, with 15 bases between the two germline ends. The germline V gene has CDR1 MGHDK and CDR2 SYGVNS. The CDR3 covers 17 residues. CDR3 residues: CASSESRLGGTKNIQYF. The CDR3 nucleotides read TGTGCCAGCAGTGAATCGAGACTGGGAGGTACCAAAAACATTCAGTACTTC.

The rearrangement joins TRBV2 to TRBJ2-5; 8 positions match TRBD1. The J segment lost 4 bases and the V segment lost 6 bases, leaving 7 bases of the junction unmatched. The germline V gene encodes CDR1 SNHLY and CDR2 FYNNEI. CDR3 length equals 14 residues. The CDR3 sequence: CASRVTGGGETQYF. CDR3 nucleotide sequence: TGTGCCAGCAGGGTAACAGGGGGTGGAGAGACCCAGTACTTC.

The chain couples TRBV21-1 to TRBJ2-1; TRBD2, the D gene given by the table, was not confirmed from the DNA. TRBV21-1 is labeled a pseudogene. The CDR3 is 16 residues long. The chain's CDR3 is CASSKPGTSGDNEQFF. In nucleotides, the CDR3 is TGTGCCAGCAGCAAACCGGGGACTAGCGGGGACAATGAGCAGTTCTTC.

This clonotype appeared once. The chain has TRBV20-1 and TRBJ2-7; 9 positions match TRBD1. Trimming cost V 5 bases and J 4 bases; bases outside gene matches: 12. CDR3 length: 15 amino acids. Germline V gives CDR1 DFQATT, CDR2 SNEGSKA (reference sequence). CDR3 sequence reads: CSAVNPGQGGYEQYF. DNA for the CDR3: TGCAGTGCTGTCAATCCGGGACAGGGTGGATACGAGCAGTACTTC.

The V call is TRBV20-1, the J call TRBJ2-7, with no clear D. The CDR3 has 16 amino acids. Between the trimmed V and J ends, which lost 0 bases and 7 bases, there was a span of 22 bases. Germline V CDR1 and CDR2: DFQATT, SNEGSKA (reference sequence). CDR3 residues: CSARDLVRPQLGEQYF. The CDR3 bases are TGCAGTGCTAGAGATCTTGTTCGGCCTCAGCTCGGGGAGCAGTACTTC.

The CDR3: CSARPFGSSYNEQFF. For the CDR3, the DNA is TGCAGTGCTAGGCCTTTTGGGAGCTCCTACAATGAGCAGTTCTTC. The V call is TRBV20-1, the J call TRBJ2-1; weak D call: TRBD2 (5 bases). The CDR3 runs 15 residues. The ends were cut back, 3 bases at V and 0 bases at J, with 12 bases in the middle. Germline V lookup: CDR1 DFQATT, CDR2 SNEGSKA (reference sequence).

DNA for the CDR3: TGTGCCAGCAGTGAGAAGGGGGAGCAGTACTTC. Translating gives CASSEKGEQYF. J is TRBJ2-5 and V is TRBV28; D is possibly TRBD1 (6 bases). Germline V lookup: CDR1 MDHEN, CDR2 SYDVKM. The CDR3 consists of 11 residues. V lost 5 bases and J lost 11, with 12 bases in between.

The chain recombines TRBV3-1 with TRBJ1-2; the D is unclear. Trimming left V 1 base short and J 8 bases short, with 11 bases between. The CDR3 has 13 amino acids. CDR1 and CDR2 from the germline V gene are LGHDT and YNNKEL (reference sequence). CDR3 protein: CASSQGRSLGYTF. The CDR3 bases are TGTGCCAGCAGCCAAGGGAGGTCCCTCGGCTACACCTTC.

Only a few counts were recorded for this clonotype. J is TRBJ1-6 and V is TRBV28, with D unclear. CDR1 is MDHEN, CDR2 SYDVKM, per germline. The CDR3 loop spans 12 amino acids. Trimming removed 2 bases at V and 10 bases at J, with 6 bases between. The CDR3 sequence: CASSLRGSPLHF. CDR3 sequence (DNA): TGTGCCAGCAGTTTAAGAGGCTCACCCCTCCACTTT.

This chain joins TRBV24-1 and TRBJ2-1; TRBD2 agrees at 13 bases. The V gene's germline CDR1 is KGHDR and CDR2 SFDVKD. The length of the CDR3 is 14 residues. V shed 5 bases and J 12 bases; nucleotides not matched to a gene: 6. As DNA, the CDR3 is TGTGCCACCAGTGGTACTAGCGGGGGGGCTTGGCAGTTCTTC. Amino acids: CATSGTSGGAWQFF.

The chain uses TRBV28 and TRBJ2-7; D is ambiguous. Matching the DNA end better, TRBJ2-5 makes the J call doubtful. CDR1 is MDHEN and CDR2 is SYDVKM in the germline V gene. The CDR3 contains 17 residues. In DNA, the CDR3 is TGTGCCAGCAGTGGGCCGCGAGGCCCATTGGATCGAGAGACCCAGTACTTC. Translation: CASSGPRGPLDRETQYF.

This sequence joins TRBV18 and TRBJ2-3; TRBD2 aligns across 8 bases. Germline CDR1 KGHSH, CDR2 LQKENI. Losses at the gene ends were 3 bases for V and 8 bases for J; bases not matched to a gene: 10. This CDR3 spans 15 amino acids. The CDR3 here is CASSPPGRDGGTQYF. CDR3 DNA: TGTGCCAGCTCACCTCCCGGGAGGGACGGAGGTACGCAGTATTTT.

V and J are TRBV28 and TRBJ1-1, with a possible D match to TRBD1 (6 bases). V was clipped by 8 bases and J by 7 bases, with 11 bases between them. The CDR3 covers 11 residues. Germline assignment: CDR1 MDHEN and CDR2 SYDVKM. The chain's CDR3 is CASGTQREAFF. CDR3 bases: TGTGCCAGCGGGACACAGCGTGAAGCTTTCTTT.

A note on this clonotype: One end of the junction is discordant with germline, which a read error may explain. J is TRBJ1-2 and V is TRBV14; D is undetermined. CDR1 SGHDN and CDR2 FVKESK come from the germline V gene. The CDR3 covers 12 residues. The CDR3 is CASSPMGSGYTF. The CDR3 region has the DNA TGTGCGAGCAGCCCGATGGGAAGTGGCTACACCTTC.

The rearrangement joins TRBV4-2 to TRBJ1-1; perhaps TRBD1 as D (5 bases). The CDR3 runs to 16 residues. Trimming took 0 bases from V and 0 from J, leaving 11 bases between them. CDR1 LGHNA and CDR2 YNFKEQ come from the germline V gene. In DNA form, the CDR3 reads TGTGCCAGCAGCCAAGATTTCAGGGAGATGAACACTGAAGCTTTCTTT. Its translation is CASSQDFREMNTEAFF.

This clonotype was observed a few times. The V and J genes are TRBV20-1 and TRBJ2-5, with a tentative D call TRBD1 (7 bases). The J call may be incorrect, as the DNA end agrees better with TRBJ2-4. CDR1 is DFQATT and CDR2 is SNEGSKA in the germline V gene (reference sequence). The CDR3 spans 12 residues. The CDR3 coding sequence is TGCAGTGCTAGACGACAGGGAGGCATTCAGTACTTC. This codes for CSARRQGGIQYF.